This TCR beta chain was documented in a study of technical replicates of blood from a few donors. Repertoires were generated with immunoSEQ multiplex PCR, while TCRdb's copy carries only in-frame clones and drops some. The sample yields about 97,000 clones, about 95% seen once. This CDR3 has 14 amino acids. Germline V gene sequence: CDR1 SEHNR, CDR2 FQNEAQ (reference sequence). V was trimmed by 1 base and J by 5 bases, leaving 9 bases between them. What was sequenced was T cells isolated from PBMCs. This clonotype was obtained from a human donor in good health. This chain uses TRBV7-9 with TRBJ1-5; possible D gene TRBD1, 5 bases. CDR3 residues: CASSLDAGYQPQHF. CDR3 DNA sequence: TGTGCCAGCAGCTTAGACGCAGGGTATCAGCCCCAGCATTTT.